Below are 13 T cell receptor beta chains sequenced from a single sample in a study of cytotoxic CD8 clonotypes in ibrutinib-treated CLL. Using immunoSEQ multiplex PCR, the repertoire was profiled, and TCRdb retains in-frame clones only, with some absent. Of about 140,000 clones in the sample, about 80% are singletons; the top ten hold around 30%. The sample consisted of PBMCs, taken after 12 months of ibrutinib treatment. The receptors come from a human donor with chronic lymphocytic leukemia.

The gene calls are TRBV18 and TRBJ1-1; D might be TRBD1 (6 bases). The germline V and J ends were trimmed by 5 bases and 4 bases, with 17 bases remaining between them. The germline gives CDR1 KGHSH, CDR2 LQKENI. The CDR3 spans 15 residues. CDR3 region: CASSGNRVGGTEAFF. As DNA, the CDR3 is TGTGCCAGCTCAGGCAACAGGGTGGGGGGCACTGAAGCTTTCTTT.

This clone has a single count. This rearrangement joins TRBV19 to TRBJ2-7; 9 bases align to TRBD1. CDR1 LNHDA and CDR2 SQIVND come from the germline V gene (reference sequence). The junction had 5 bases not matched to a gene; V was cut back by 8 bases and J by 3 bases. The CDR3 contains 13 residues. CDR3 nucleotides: TGTGCCAGTTCCCGGACAGGGGACTACGAGCAGTACTTC. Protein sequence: CASSRTGDYEQYF.

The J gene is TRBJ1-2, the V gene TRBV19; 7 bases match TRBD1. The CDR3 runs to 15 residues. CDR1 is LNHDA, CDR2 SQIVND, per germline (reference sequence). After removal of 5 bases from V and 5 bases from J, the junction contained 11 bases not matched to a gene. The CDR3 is CASSWEPDRVYGYTF. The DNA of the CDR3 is TGTGCCAGTAGTTGGGAACCAGACAGGGTTTATGGCTACACCTTC.

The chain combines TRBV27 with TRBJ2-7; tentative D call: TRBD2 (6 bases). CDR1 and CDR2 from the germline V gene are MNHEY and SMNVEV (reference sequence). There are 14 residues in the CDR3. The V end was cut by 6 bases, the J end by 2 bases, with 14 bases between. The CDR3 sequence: CASSRRWGAYEQYF. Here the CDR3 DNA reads TGTGCCAGCAGCCGTCGGTGGGGGGCCTACGAGCAGTACTTC.

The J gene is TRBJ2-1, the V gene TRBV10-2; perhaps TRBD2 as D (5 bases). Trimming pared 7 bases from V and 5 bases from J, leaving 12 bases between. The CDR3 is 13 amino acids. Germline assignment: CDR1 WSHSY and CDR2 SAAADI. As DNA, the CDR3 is TGCGCCAGCATCCGGGGTAGCGACAATGAGCAGTTCTTC. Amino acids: CASIRGSDNEQFF.

CDR3 protein: CASSWDRNQPQHF. CDR3 sequence (DNA): TGTGCCAGCAGCTGGGACAGGAATCAGCCCCAGCATTTT. V and J are TRBV7-2 and TRBJ1-5; TRBD1 matches at 8 bases. The trim removed 4 bases at V and 4 bases at J, leaving 0 bases unmatched. This CDR3 has 13 residues. Germline CDR1 SGHTA, CDR2 FQGNSA.

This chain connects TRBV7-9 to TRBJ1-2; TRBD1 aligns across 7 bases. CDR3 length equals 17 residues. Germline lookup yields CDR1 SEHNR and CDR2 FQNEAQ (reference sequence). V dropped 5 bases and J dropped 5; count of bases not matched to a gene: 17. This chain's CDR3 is CASSPTGFRQGGYGYTF. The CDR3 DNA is TGTGCCAGCAGCCCAACCGGTTTCAGGCAGGGGGGATATGGCTACACCTTC.

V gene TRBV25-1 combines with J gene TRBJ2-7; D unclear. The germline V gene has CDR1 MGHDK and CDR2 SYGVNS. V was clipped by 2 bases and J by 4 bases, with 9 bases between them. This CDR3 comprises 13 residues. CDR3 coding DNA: TGTGCCAGCAGTGAACCGATAGGGTACGAGCAGTACTTC. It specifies CASSEPIGYEQYF.

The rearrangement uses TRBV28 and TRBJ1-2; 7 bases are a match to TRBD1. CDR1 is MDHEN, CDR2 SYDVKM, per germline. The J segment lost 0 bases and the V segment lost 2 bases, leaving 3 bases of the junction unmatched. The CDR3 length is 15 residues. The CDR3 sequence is CASSLMGQPNYGYTF. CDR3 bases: TGTGCCAGCAGTTTAATGGGACAGCCTAACTATGGCTACACCTTC.

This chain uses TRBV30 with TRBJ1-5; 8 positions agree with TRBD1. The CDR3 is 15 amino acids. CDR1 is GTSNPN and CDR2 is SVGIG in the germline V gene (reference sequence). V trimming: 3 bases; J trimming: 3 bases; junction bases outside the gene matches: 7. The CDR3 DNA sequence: TGTGCCTGGAGCAAGGGGACAGGTAACAATCAGCCCCAGCATTTT. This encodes CAWSKGTGNNQPQHF. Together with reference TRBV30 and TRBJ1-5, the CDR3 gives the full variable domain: SQTIHQWPATLVQPVGSPLSLECTVEGTSNPNLYWYRQAAGRGLQLLFYSVGIGQISSEVPQNLSASRPQDRQFILSSKKLLLSDSGFYLCAWSKGTGNNQPQHFGDGTRLSIL.

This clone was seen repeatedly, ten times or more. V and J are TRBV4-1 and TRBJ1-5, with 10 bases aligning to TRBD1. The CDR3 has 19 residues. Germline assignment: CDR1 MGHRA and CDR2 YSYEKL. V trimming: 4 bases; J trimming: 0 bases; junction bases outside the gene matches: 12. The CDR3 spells CASSLRSGTGDYSNQPQHF. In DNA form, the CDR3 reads TGCGCCAGCAGCCTCAGGAGTGGGACAGGGGATTATAGCAATCAGCCCCAGCATTTT.

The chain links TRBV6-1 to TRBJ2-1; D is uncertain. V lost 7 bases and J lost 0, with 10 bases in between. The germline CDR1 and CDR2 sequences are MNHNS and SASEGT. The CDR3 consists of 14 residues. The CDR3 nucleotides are TGTGCCAGCACGGTGTCGAGCTCCTACAATGAGCAGTTCTTC. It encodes CASTVSSSYNEQFF.

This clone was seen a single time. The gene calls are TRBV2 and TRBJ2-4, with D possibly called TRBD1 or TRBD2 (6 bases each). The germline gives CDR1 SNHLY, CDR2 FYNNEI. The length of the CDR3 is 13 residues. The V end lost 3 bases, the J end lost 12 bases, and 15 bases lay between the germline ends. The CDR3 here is CASSDGGRDSQYF. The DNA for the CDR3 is TGTGCCAGCAGTGATGGGGGGCGTGATTCTCAGTACTTC.